The entry that follows covers one TCR beta chain sequence. Source study methods: Reference gene primers were amplified, and this amplification served to estimate nucleated cell counts. The method was immunoSEQ multiplex PCR; TCRdb's version includes in-frame clones alone and lacks a portion of them. From that table come the V and J calls and clone size; the DNA was used to work out D and trimming. Of approximately 240,000 clones listed, about 90% were seen once; the top ten hold 3%. CDR3 size: 13 residues. Germline CDR1 and CDR2: SGHAT and FQNNGV. The ends lost 3 bases at V and 5 bases at J; junction bases unmatched: 0. The data belong to a study of blood T cell repertoires in COVID-19. Whole-study context: Samples of COVID-19 (acute and convalescent) were obtained from the United States, Italy and Spain. PBMCs, B-cell-depleted T cells, or T cells were the source of the cDNA or gDNA that made up the material.

V is TRBV11-2 and J is TRBJ1-5, with 8 nucleotides matching TRBD1. What was sequenced was peripheral blood. This sequence originates from a woman in her twenties or thirties who had recovered from COVID-19. The CDR3 DNA follows: TGTGCCAGCAGCTTGGACAGGGATCAGCCCCAGCATTTT. This codes for CASSLDRDQPQHF.